These 21 T cell receptor beta chains were sequenced from one sample in a study of cytomegalovirus exposure and HLA in healthy donors. Generated by immunoSEQ multiplex PCR, the TCRdb table keeps only in-frame clones and is missing some. The sample records approximately 62,000 clones, roughly 94% being singletons. The sample consisted of PBMCs. These receptors came from a woman younger than 35 in good health and CMV-seronegative.

The gene calls are TRBV28 and TRBJ2-5; TRBD2 aligns across 12 bases. CDR3 length: 16 residues. J was trimmed by 3 bases and V by 8 bases; bases with no gene match: 10. Per germline, CDR1 MDHEN and CDR2 SYDVKM. CDR3 bases: TGTGCCAGCGGGACTAGCGGGTTCAAAGTGGAAGAGACCCAGTACTTC. As protein: CASGTSGFKVEETQYF.

V is TRBV6-1 and J is TRBJ2-2; D is uncertain. Per the germline V gene, CDR1 is MNHNS and CDR2 is SASEGT. V gave up 5 bases and J gave up 8 bases, with 6 bases separating them. This CDR3 spans 11 amino acids. The CDR3 nucleotides are TGTGCCAGCAGTTACGGGGGGGAGCTGTTTTTT. It yields the protein CASSYGGELFF.

The V and J genes are TRBV9 and TRBJ2-3; 7 bases match TRBD1. J was trimmed by 0 bases and V by 4 bases; bases with no gene match: 14. Germline CDR1 SGDLS, CDR2 YYNGEE. The CDR3 consists of 18 residues. For the CDR3, the DNA is TGTGCCAGCAGCCCCAGACAGGGATGGGGTACTAGCACAGATACGCAGTATTTT. Protein: CASSPRQGWGTSTDTQYF.

J is TRBJ2-3 and V is TRBV7-2; 7 bases match TRBD2. Germline CDR1 is SGHTA and CDR2 is FQGNSA. This CDR3 comprises 14 residues. The junction had 7 bases not matched to a gene; V was cut back by 5 bases and J by 5 bases. The CDR3 sequence: CASSEAGVRDTQYF. Written as DNA, the CDR3 is TGTGCCAGCAGCGAGGCGGGAGTCAGAGATACGCAGTATTTT. Combining the CDR3 with reference TRBV7-2 and TRBJ2-3 gives the whole variable domain GAGVSQSPSNKVTEKGKDVELRCDPISGHTALYWYRQSLGQGLEFLIYFQGNSAPDKSGLPSDRFSAERTGGSVSTLTIQRTQQEDSAVYLCASSEAGVRDTQYFGPGTRLTVL.

The gene calls are TRBV7-8 and TRBJ1-1; TRBD1 aligns across 9 bases. The CDR3 sequence is 16 residues long. The germline V gene has CDR1 SGHVS and CDR2 FQNEAQ. V shed 2 bases, J shed 0 bases, and the junction held 4 bases outside the gene matches. In DNA form, the CDR3 reads TGTGCCAGCAGCTTATGGGGACAGGGCGTGAACACTGAAGCTTTCTTT. Translating gives CASSLWGQGVNTEAFF.

This chain joins TRBV6-1 and TRBJ2-5; 9 bases map to TRBD1. The V and J ends lost 5 bases and 3 bases, in that order; junction bases with no gene match: 7. Germline values: CDR1 MNHNS, CDR2 SASEGT. This CDR3 is 15 amino acids long. CDR3 DNA: TGTGCCAGCAGTACCGGGACAGGGTCTAAAGAGACCCAGTACTTC. This sequence encodes CASSTGTGSKETQYF.

This clone was counted a single time. The V call is TRBV30, the J call TRBJ2-3, with TRBD1 as a possible D gene (6 bases). Germline V gene data show CDR1 as GTSNPN and CDR2 as SVGIG (reference sequence). CDR3 length equals 13 residues. V was cut by 7 bases and J by 2 bases, with 13 bases left in between. The CDR3 DNA follows: TGTGCCTTCATTCAGGGGTACACAGATACGCAGTATTTT. Translated, it gives CAFIQGYTDTQYF. Full variable domain (outside the CDR3, taken from reference TRBV30 and TRBJ2-3): SQTIHQWPATLVQPVGSPLSLECTVEGTSNPNLYWYRQAAGRGLQLLFYSVGIGQISSEVPQNLSASRPQDRQFILSSKKLLLSDSGFYLCAFIQGYTDTQYFGPGTRLTVL.

The chain links TRBV2 to TRBJ1-5, with D unclear. Germline V CDR1 and CDR2: SNHLY, FYNNEI. This CDR3 is 13 amino acids long. Trimming took 7 bases from V and 6 from J, leaving 13 bases between them. The CDR3 protein is CASKMEAGQPQHF. DNA for the CDR3: TGTGCCAGCAAGATGGAGGCTGGTCAGCCCCAGCATTTT.

The rearrangement links TRBV9 to TRBJ2-5; the D gene is possibly TRBD1 (5 bases). The CDR3 contains 14 residues. Trimming took 1 base from V and 5 from J, leaving 12 bases between them. The germline CDR1 and CDR2 sequences are SGDLS and YYNGEE. CDR3 sequence reads: CASSVSQGRETQYF. The CDR3 coding sequence is TGTGCCAGCAGCGTATCGCAGGGCCGGGAGACCCAGTACTTC.

This clone has more than one count but fewer than ten. The chain uses TRBV19 and TRBJ1-2, with a weak D call TRBD1 (6 bases). This CDR3 comprises 15 residues. Germline assignment: CDR1 LNHDA and CDR2 SQIVND (reference sequence). Trimming pared 7 bases from V and 8 bases from J, leaving 23 bases between. The CDR3 DNA reads TGTGCCAGTACAGGACAGAATCCTGCCTTTGGGGGCTACACCTTC. Its protein product is CASTGQNPAFGGYTF. The variable domain in full, completed from reference TRBV19 and TRBJ1-2, reads DGGITQSPKYLFRKEGQNVTLSCEQNLNHDAMYWYRQDPGQGLRLIYYSQIVNDFQKGDIAEGYSVSREKKESFPLTVTSAQKNPTAFYLCASTGQNPAFGGYTFGSGTRLTVV.

The rearrangement joins TRBV12-2 to TRBJ1-2. TRBV12-2 is a pseudogene locus. This CDR3 is built from 15 residues. The CDR3 region is CASRLVPRGTYGYTF. In DNA, the CDR3 is TGTGCAAGTCGCTTAGTTCCTCGGGGTACTTATGGCTACACCTTC.

V is TRBV4-1 and J is TRBJ1-1; D not resolved. In germline, CDR1 is MGHRA, CDR2 YSYEKL. The CDR3 has 17 residues. V dropped 2 bases and J dropped 0 bases, with 16 bases sitting between them. CDR3 sequence: CASSQRAGWGLNTEAFF. CDR3 DNA: TGCGCCAGCAGCCAACGGGCGGGATGGGGATTGAACACTGAAGCTTTCTTT.

V usage is TRBV28 and J usage is TRBJ2-1, with 7 bases lining up with TRBD2. Germline loops: CDR1 MDHEN, CDR2 SYDVKM. V was pared by 6 bases and J by 5 bases, with 4 bases of the junction left unmatched. The CDR3 runs 13 residues. DNA for the CDR3: TGTGCCAGCAGGACCGCGGGGGACAATGAGCAGTTCTTC. It encodes CASRTAGDNEQFF.

This chain links TRBV7-2 with TRBJ2-1, with D maybe TRBD1 (5 bases). CDR3 size: 16 residues. V lost 10 bases to trimming and J lost 7 bases, with 26 bases between them. In germline, CDR1 is SGHTA, CDR2 FQGNSA. This CDR3 is CATRPKGRVQWNEQFF. CDR3 bases: TGTGCCACCCGACCAAAAGGCAGGGTGCAGTGGAATGAGCAGTTCTTC.

V is TRBV9 and J is TRBJ1-1, with 8 bases fitting TRBD1. The germline V gene encodes CDR1 SGDLS and CDR2 YYNGEE. The V and J ends lost 4 bases and 4 bases, in that order; junction bases with no gene match: 21. CDR3 length equals 19 residues. In nucleotides, the CDR3 is TGTGCCAGCAGCCCCCCCGCAGGGCGACAGGGGATAACGGGCACTGAAGCTTTCTTT. Encoded protein: CASSPPAGRQGITGTEAFF.

The chain links TRBV5-1 to TRBJ2-1, with 9 bases aligning to TRBD1. The germline CDR1 and CDR2 sequences are SGHRS and YFSETQ. CDR3 size: 21 residues. Trimming at V came to 4 bases and at J to 8 bases, leaving 28 bases not matched to a gene. The CDR3 DNA follows: TGCGCCAGCAGCCAGAGAGCGGGACCATCAACCCCGGGACAGGGCCGTTATGAGCAGTTCTTC. It translates to CASSQRAGPSTPGQGRYEQFF.

This chain joins TRBV6-6 and TRBJ1-2; D might be TRBD1 (5 bases). Germline assignment: CDR1 MNHNY and CDR2 SVGAGI (reference sequence). V was pared by 0 bases and J by 7 bases, with 12 bases between. CDR3 size: 14 residues. CDR3 region: CASSYSEGRVGYTF. The CDR3 nucleotides are TGTGCCAGCAGTTACTCGGAGGGGCGGGTTGGCTACACCTTC.

This rearrangement joins TRBV9 to TRBJ1-6; 9 bases align to TRBD1. This CDR3 has 14 amino acids. The germline gives CDR1 SGDLS, CDR2 YYNGEE. Unmatched junction bases numbered 3, after V lost 4 bases and J lost 7 bases. CDR3 in amino acids: CASSNGTGNSPLHF. The CDR3 bases are TGTGCCAGCAGCAACGGGACAGGGAATTCACCCCTCCACTTT.

The J gene is TRBJ1-1, the V gene TRBV6-6, with TRBD1 identical over 7 bases. Germline CDR1 is MNHNY and CDR2 is SVGAGI (reference sequence). CDR3 length equals 16 residues. The trim removed 6 bases at V and 3 bases at J, leaving 13 bases unmatched. This CDR3 reads CASSRTYRGLDTEAFF. The CDR3 coding sequence is TGTGCCAGCAGCCGAACCTATAGGGGGCTAGACACTGAAGCTTTCTTT.

The chain is built from TRBV19 and TRBJ2-3; a weak D match, TRBD1 (7 bases). The germline gives CDR1 LNHDA, CDR2 SQIVND (reference sequence). Trimming pared 3 bases from V and 7 bases from J, leaving 23 bases between. There are 17 residues in the CDR3. The CDR3 bases are TGTGCCAGTAGTATTGGGGGGTCCCGCATCAGGGGGTATACGCAGTATTTT. Its protein is CASSIGGSRIRGYTQYF.

This chain uses TRBV11-2 with TRBJ2-7; D is undetermined. CDR1 SGHAT and CDR2 FQNNGV come from the germline V gene. Trimming stripped 0 bases from V and 6 bases from J, with 6 bases between. This CDR3 comprises 12 residues. Written as DNA, the CDR3 is TGTGCCAGCAGCTTAGATCGTTCCGAGCAGTACTTC. It codes for CASSLDRSEQYF.